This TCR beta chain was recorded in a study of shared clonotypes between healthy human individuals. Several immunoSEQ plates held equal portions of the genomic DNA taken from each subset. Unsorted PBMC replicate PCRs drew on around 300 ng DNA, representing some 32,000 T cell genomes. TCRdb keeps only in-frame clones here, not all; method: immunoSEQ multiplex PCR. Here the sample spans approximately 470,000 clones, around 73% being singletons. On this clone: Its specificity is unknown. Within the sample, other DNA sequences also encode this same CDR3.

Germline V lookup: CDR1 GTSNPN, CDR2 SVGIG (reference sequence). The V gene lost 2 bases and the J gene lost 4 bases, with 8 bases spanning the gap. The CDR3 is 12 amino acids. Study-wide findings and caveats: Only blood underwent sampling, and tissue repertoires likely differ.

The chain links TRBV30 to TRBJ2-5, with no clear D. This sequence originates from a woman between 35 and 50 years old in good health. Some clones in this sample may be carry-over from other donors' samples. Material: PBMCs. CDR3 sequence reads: CAWSNSPETQYF. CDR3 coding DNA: TGTGCCTGGAGTAATAGCCCAGAGACCCAGTACTTC.